Listed here is a single TCR beta chain. Its antigen remains unidentified. This sample is part of a study of cytomegalovirus exposure and HLA in healthy donors. Background on the study: Earlier work reported approximately 110 million unique TCR beta sequences from about 180 million T cells. In terms of ancestry, the Caucasian-associated cluster contained 75% to 85% of the roughly 360 genotyped donors.

Notes on the study in general: Analyses of presence and absence presupposed an approximately uniform sequencing depth across donors.

This PCR relied on a set of 60 Vbeta primers and 13 Jbeta primers. The method was immunoSEQ multiplex PCR; TCRdb's version includes in-frame clones alone and lacks a portion of them. The sample lists around 270,000 clones, around 80% occurring once. This TCR was recovered from a girl aged 2-10 years in good health and CMV-seronegative. Sequencing used PBMCs.

CDR3 region: CASSLAPTGPQHF. CDR3 coding DNA: TGTGCCAGCAGCTTAGCGCCGACGGGGCCCCAGCATTTT. This chain connects TRBV7-8 to TRBJ1-5; no reliable D call. V was pared by 0 bases and J by 9 bases, with 9 bases between. Germline lookup yields CDR1 SGHVS and CDR2 FQNEAQ. This CDR3 region has 13 residues. The full variable domain, with the rest looked up from reference TRBV7-8 and TRBJ1-5, is GAGVSQSPRYKVAKRGQDVALRCDPISGHVSLFWYQQALGQGPEFLTYFQNEAQLDKSGLPSDRFFAERPEGSVSTLKIQRTQQEDSAVYLCASSLAPTGPQHFGDGTRLSIL.